The rows below give T cell receptor beta chains drawn from one sample of a study of blood T cell repertoires in COVID-19. Generated by immunoSEQ multiplex PCR, the TCRdb table keeps only in-frame clones and is missing some. The sample contains 200,000 to 300,000 clones, roughly 80% of which appear only once. Sequencing was carried out using peripheral blood. The source is an elderly woman with acute or convalescent COVID-19. Each CDR3 is given with its conserved first and last residue. The D gene is left open where the match is weak. Size is stated for part of the rows, as once, few or many counts, or as a class when the clone is expanded.

CDR3nt,CDR3aa,d_gene,v_gene,len,abundance,j_gene
TGTGCCAGCAGTTTATGGGGACAGGGGCAAGAGACCCAGTACTTC,CASSLWGQGQETQYF,TRBD1,TRBV28,15,NA,TRBJ2-5
TGTGCCAGCAGACAGAACAGGGGCGACTATGGCTACACCTTC,CASRQNRGDYGYTF,TRBD1,TRBV6-5,14,NA,TRBJ1-2
TGTGCCAGCAGCGTAGGGGCAGGGGAGAGGGGTAATGAAAAACTGTTTTTT,CASSVGAGERGNEKLFF,NA,TRBV9,17,once,TRBJ1-4
TGTGCCAGCAAGGGGAACAGGGGACTTGGAGCTTTCTTT,CASKGNRGLGAFF,TRBD1,TRBV27,13,NA,TRBJ1-1
TGTGCCAGCAGTGAAGGATACAGGGCCTACGAGCAGTACTTC,CASSEGYRAYEQYF,NA,TRBV6-1,14,NA,TRBJ2-7
TGTGCCAGCAGTCCATCCGGCGCCAAGGGGGACTATGGCTACACCTTC,CASSPSGAKGDYGYTF,NA,TRBV2,16,NA,TRBJ1-2
TGTGCCAGCAGCCCGGACAGGGCGAGGTCCTATAATTCACCCCTCCACTTT,CASSPDRARSYNSPLHF,TRBD1,TRBV5-5,17,NA,TRBJ1-6
TGTGCCAGCAGTTACCATAGCAGGGCCCTGAACACTGAAGCTTTCTTT,CASSYHSRALNTEAFF,NA,TRBV6-5,16,NA,TRBJ1-1
TGTGCCAGCAGCCCCCGCGAGGGGACCCAGTACTTC,CASSPREGTQYF,NA,TRBV7-6,12,NA,TRBJ2-5
TGTGCCAGTAGTATTCGGGAGGGACTTGCAAGTTACTTC,CASSIREGLASYF,TRBD2,TRBV19,13,NA,TRBJ2-5
TGTGCCAGCAGCTTTCCGACAGGGACAACTAATGAAAAACTGTTTTTT,CASSFPTGTTNEKLFF,TRBD1,TRBV5-5,16,NA,TRBJ1-4
TGTGCCTGGAGTGTCCGGCAGGGGGCGCACGAGCAGTACTTC,CAWSVRQGAHEQYF,TRBD1,TRBV30,14,few,TRBJ2-7
TGTGCCAGCAGCCCAACGACAGGGGGCTATGGCTACACCTTC,CASSPTTGGYGYTF,TRBD1,TRBV11-1,14,NA,TRBJ1-2
TGTGCCAGCAGCTTAGAAAGGGGGCAAGAGACCCAGTACTTC,CASSLERGQETQYF,NA,TRBV7-8,14,NA,TRBJ2-5
TGTGCCAGCAGCTTATACAGGGAGGGCACTGAAGCTTTCTTT,CASSLYREGTEAFF,NA,TRBV7-3,14,NA,TRBJ1-1
TGCGCCAGCAGCCAAGAACCCAGCGGGGGGGCTTGGGATGAGCAGTTCTTC,CASSQEPSGGAWDEQFF,TRBD2,TRBV4-1,17,NA,TRBJ2-1
TGTGCCAGTAGTACCGGACAGGGCTGGACTGAAGCTTTCTTT,CASSTGQGWTEAFF,TRBD1,TRBV19,14,NA,TRBJ1-1
TGTGCCAGCACCGCCGCAGGGGGGCAGCCCCAGCATTTT,CASTAAGGQPQHF,TRBD1,TRBV19,13,NA,TRBJ1-5
TGTGCCAGCAGTGACCCGACAGGGACTAACTATGGCTACACCTTC,CASSDPTGTNYGYTF,TRBD1,TRBV2,15,NA,TRBJ1-2
TGTGCCAGCAGTGATTCAGACTCTGGGGCCAACGTCCTGACTTTC,CASSDSDSGANVLTF,NA,TRBV6-1,15,NA,TRBJ2-6
TGTGCCAGCAGTCTGACAGAAAACACTGAAGCTTTCTTT,CASSLTENTEAFF,NA,TRBV11-1,13,NA,TRBJ1-1
TGTGCCAGCAGCTTAACAGGATCCCCCACCGGGGAGCTGTTTTTT,CASSLTGSPTGELFF,NA,TRBV7-8,15,few,TRBJ2-2
TGTGCCAGCAGAAGGGACAGCGATAACTATGGCTACACCTTC,CASRRDSDNYGYTF,TRBD1,TRBV2,14,NA,TRBJ1-2
TGTGCCAGCACAAGCGGGGGGGCTCCCACCGGGGAGCTGTTTTTT,CASTSGGAPTGELFF,TRBD2,TRBV28,15,NA,TRBJ2-2
TGTGCCAGCAGCTCGACAGGGTTGTCCTACAATGAGCAGTTCTTC,CASSSTGLSYNEQFF,TRBD1,TRBV7-3,15,once,TRBJ2-1
TGCGCCAGCAGCTTTCGTAGCGGCACAGATACGCAGTATTTT,CASSFRSGTDTQYF,NA,TRBV5-1,14,NA,TRBJ2-3
TGCGCCAGCAGCCGTGGGGGGTCGGGTCAGCCCCAGCATTTT,CASSRGGSGQPQHF,NA,TRBV5-1,14,few,TRBJ1-5
TGTGCCAGGGGAAGGGACGTTCTAGCGGGGGGATACAATGAGCAGTTCTTC,CARGRDVLAGGYNEQFF,TRBD2,TRBV30,17,NA,TRBJ2-1
TGCGCCAGCAGCTTGGTGCAGGGGGCGAATGAAAAACTGTTTTTT,CASSLVQGANEKLFF,TRBD1,TRBV5-1,15,NA,TRBJ1-4
TGCGCCAGCAGCTTGGTTACAGGGTCGAACACCGGGGAGCTGTTTTTT,CASSLVTGSNTGELFF,NA,TRBV5-1,16,few,TRBJ2-2
TGTGCCAGCAGTTTATCTCAGCAGGGACTGTTTTTT,CASSLSQQGLFF,NA,TRBV28,12,NA,TRBJ1-4
TGTGCCAGCAGTTACCGGGGATCTGGGGCCAACGTCCTGACTTTC,CASSYRGSGANVLTF,NA,TRBV6-5,15,NA,TRBJ2-6
TGTGCCAGCTCACCGGACAGGGGGCTTGGAAACACCATATATTTT,CASSPDRGLGNTIYF,TRBD1,TRBV18,15,NA,TRBJ1-3
TGTGCCAGCAGTACCACACCGGGGACTGGAGGTGGCTACACCTTC,CASSTTPGTGGGYTF,NA,TRBV6-5,15,NA,TRBJ1-2
TGTGCCAACACCAGGGGAATCTATGGCTACACCTTC,CANTRGIYGYTF,NA,TRBV2,12,NA,TRBJ1-2
TGTGCCAGCAGGACCCGGGGGAGGGTCGACAATGAGCAGTTCTTC,CASRTRGRVDNEQFF,NA,TRBV12-1,15,NA,TRBJ2-1
TGTGCCAGCAGCTTTCTAGCGGGGGACCCCCAGGGGACCCAGTACTTC,CASSFLAGDPQGTQYF,TRBD2,TRBV7-9,16,NA,TRBJ2-5
TGTGCCAGCAGCCCCCGGACAGGAATGAACACTGAAGCTTTCTTT,CASSPRTGMNTEAFF,TRBD1,TRBV7-2,15,NA,TRBJ1-1
TGTGCCAGCTCACCTTCTCCACCTGGGACAGCCGGGGAGCTGTTTTTT,CASSPSPPGTAGELFF,TRBD1,TRBV18,16,NA,TRBJ2-2
TGTGCCAGTAGTATAGGCCCAGGGCGCGATCAGCCCCAGCATTTT,CASSIGPGRDQPQHF,NA,TRBV19,15,NA,TRBJ1-5